The next 27 T cell receptor beta chains were all read from a single sample in a study of blood T cells in healthy people across ages. Then a second PCR, running roughly 7 to 11 cycles, was carried out with a sample-barcoded 5' primer and a J-beta primer mix. TCRdb fed the 5' RACE reads into MiXCR, producing one record per CDR3 protein. The sample shows some 1.6 million distinct CDR3 sequences, about 32% of them seen only once. Material: blood. Every receptor here comes from a woman aged 25 to 39 in good health.

This clonotype was seen repeatedly, ten times or more. One end of the junction is discordant with germline, which a read error may explain. The chain links TRBV3-1 to TRBJ2-5, with 14 bases lining up with TRBD2. Germline CDR1 and CDR2: LGHDT and YNNKEL (reference sequence). The CDR3 has 15 amino acids. This chain's CDR3 is CASSQGTSGRETQYF. The CDR3, as DNA: TGTGCCAGCAGTCAAGGGACTAGCGGGAGAGAGACCCAGTACTTC.

Remarks on this clonotype: This could be a read error, since a much larger clone is one nucleotide away. It is likely a read error, because the conserved phenylalanine at the end of the CDR3 is missing. The chain carries TRBV6-5 and TRBJ2-1, with 9 bases lining up with TRBD2. This CDR3 has 17 residues. Germline CDR1 reads MNHEY; CDR2 reads SVGAGI. V gave up 2 bases and J gave up 7 bases; unmatched junction bases: 12. The CDR3: CASSYQGSGSRGNEQFL. DNA of the CDR3: TGTGCCAGCAGTTACCAAGGTAGCGGGAGCAGGGGGAATGAGCAGTTCTTA.

The CDR3 region has the DNA TGTGCCAGCAGTGGGACTAGCGGGCAGCCCTACGAGCAGTACTTC. Protein: CASSGTSGQPYEQYF. This chain joins TRBV6-1 and TRBJ2-7; 11 bases are a match to TRBD2. The CDR3 runs 15 residues. Trimming at V came to 4 bases and at J to 2 bases, leaving 4 bases not matched to a gene. CDR1 is MNHNS, CDR2 SASEGT, per germline.

Ten or more counts support this clonotype. The chain links TRBV4-1 to TRBJ2-7; D ambiguous. The germline V gene encodes CDR1 MGHRA and CDR2 YSYEKL. Trimming stripped 0 bases from V and 5 bases from J, with 14 bases between. CDR3 size: 15 residues. The CDR3, as DNA: TGCGCCAGCAGCCAAGAGGCCCTACCGGCCCACGAGCAGTACTTC. Its protein product is CASSQEALPAHEQYF.

This clonotype was seen a few times. The rearrangement links TRBV5-4 to TRBJ2-7; D uncertain. The ends were cut back, 5 bases at V and 4 bases at J, with 13 bases in the middle. The CDR3 is 13 amino acids. The V gene's germline CDR1 is SGHNT and CDR2 YYREEE (reference sequence). Here the CDR3 DNA reads TGTGCCAGCAGGGTCGCAGACGGATACGAGCAGTACTTC. Its translation is CASRVADGYEQYF.

V and J are TRBV2 and TRBJ2-7; the match to TRBD2 covers 9 bases. Trimming took 6 bases from V and 4 from J; bases not matched to a gene: 7. The CDR3 totals 14 residues. Germline V gene sequence: CDR1 SNHLY, CDR2 FYNNEI. The CDR3 region has the DNA TGTGCCAGCAGGGTACAGGCGGGAGGGTACGAGCAGTACTTC. It codes for CASRVQAGGYEQYF.

This clonotype was counted between two and nine times. This chain joins TRBV6-1 and TRBJ1-6; D not certain. This CDR3 has 15 residues. The V end lost 11 bases, the J end lost 0 bases, and 14 bases lay between the germline ends. Germline lookup yields CDR1 MNHNS and CDR2 SASEGT. CDR3 nucleotides: TGTGCCCACCCTAGGGAGAGCTCCTATAATTCACCCCTCCACTTT. Encoded protein: CAHPRESSYNSPLHF.

This clonotype has a count of ten or more. The chain is built from TRBV29-1 and TRBJ2-1; 14 bases match TRBD2. J lost 2 bases, V lost 5 bases, and 11 bases had no gene match. The germline V gene encodes CDR1 SQVTM and CDR2 ANQGSEA. The CDR3 is 18 residues long. The CDR3 DNA follows: TGCAGCGTTTTTGGACTAGCGGGAGGTCCCGCGACCTACAATGAGCAGTTCTTC. Translating it yields CSVFGLAGGPATYNEQFF.

This clonotype appeared many times. The chain joins TRBV28 to TRBJ2-1, with 9 bases identical to TRBD2. Germline V gene sequence: CDR1 MDHEN, CDR2 SYDVKM. This CDR3 comprises 16 residues. The ends lost 3 bases at V and 6 bases at J; junction bases unmatched: 9. Here the CDR3 reads CASSLISGSGTNEQFF. The CDR3 nucleotides read TGTGCCAGCAGTTTGATTAGCGGGAGTGGGACCAATGAGCAGTTCTTC.

The chain recombines TRBV7-9 with TRBJ2-1, with TRBD2 matching 7 bases. In germline, CDR1 is SEHNR, CDR2 FQNEAQ (reference sequence). V gave up 1 base and J gave up 8 bases; unmatched junction bases: 8. CDR3 size: 15 residues. The CDR3 loop reads CASSLVLARSDEQFF. Written as DNA, the CDR3 is TGTGCCAGCAGCTTAGTACTAGCGCGCTCCGATGAGCAGTTCTTC. Full variable domain (outside the CDR3, taken from reference TRBV7-9 and TRBJ2-1): DTGVSQNPRHKITKRGQNVTFRCDPISEHNRLYWYRQTLGQGPEFLTYFQNEAQLEKSRLLSDRFSAERPKGSFSTLEIQRTEQGDSAMYLCASSLVLARSDEQFFGPGTRLTVL.

This clonotype has only a few counts. The chain joins TRBV10-3 to TRBJ2-7; tentative D call: TRBD2 (7 bases). Trimming removed 2 bases from V and 4 bases from J, with 15 bases in between. The V gene's germline CDR1 is ENHRY and CDR2 SYGVKD. The CDR3 is 15 residues long. Written as DNA, the CDR3 is TGTGCCATCAGTGAGGGGGGGGGCAGGGGTTACGAGCAGTACTTC. Translation: CAISEGGGRGYEQYF.

The chain uses TRBV3-1 and TRBJ2-1; 7 bases match TRBD2. The ends lost 4 bases at V and 2 bases at J; junction bases unmatched: 17. CDR3 length: 19 amino acids. Germline CDR1 is LGHDT and CDR2 is YNNKEL (reference sequence). CDR3 DNA sequence: TGTGCCAGCAGCCCATGGGTCGGGGGACTAAGGTCGGCCTACAATGAGCAGTTCTTC. Its translation: CASSPWVGGLRSAYNEQFF.

This clonotype turned up a few times. V gene TRBV27 combines with J gene TRBJ2-7; 14 bases agree with TRBD2. This CDR3 comprises 16 residues. Germline values: CDR1 MNHEY, CDR2 SMNVEV (reference sequence). The V gene end was trimmed by 6 bases and the J gene end by 4 bases; junction bases not matched to a gene: 8. In DNA form, the CDR3 reads TGTGCCAGCAGATTGGGGACTAGCGGGAGCGGTTACGAGCAGTACTTC. As protein: CASRLGTSGSGYEQYF.

In this sample, this clonotype turned up a few times. The chain recombines TRBV7-3 with TRBJ2-1; 7 nucleotides agree with TRBD2. V was clipped by 4 bases and J by 8 bases; unmatched bases: 8. The CDR3 spans 14 residues. Germline lookup yields CDR1 SGHTA and CDR2 FQGTGA. Written as DNA, the CDR3 is TGTGCCAGCAGCTCCGGCGGGAGTTTCGATGAGCAGTTCTTC. Translated: CASSSGGSFDEQFF.

This clonotype was detected once. A much larger clone is a single base away; this may be a read error. The chain links TRBV29-1 to TRBJ2-5, with 10 bases matching TRBD1. The J call may be wrong; the DNA end is better matched by TRBJ2-7. From germline, CDR1 is SQVTM and CDR2 ANQGSEA. The CDR3 consists of 13 residues. CDR3 sequence (DNA): TGCAGCGTTCGGGGACAGGGGAGGTGCGAGCAGTACTTC. Protein product: CSVRGQGRCEQYF.

Remarks on this clonotype: This could be a read error, since a much larger clone is one nucleotide away. The rearrangement uses TRBV7-2 and TRBJ2-1; 9 bases agree with TRBD1. The closer fit of TRBJ2-7 to the DNA end suggests the J call may be wrong. This CDR3 is 16 amino acids long. Germline V gives CDR1 SGHTA, CDR2 FQGNSA. CDR3 sequence: CASSLGTGGSYNEQYF. CDR3 DNA: TGTGCCAGCAGCTTAGGTACAGGGGGCTCCTACAATGAGCAGTACTTC.

A few counts support this clonotype. This chain links TRBV25-1 with TRBJ2-3; D ambiguous. The germline gives CDR1 MGHDK, CDR2 SYGVNS. Between the trimmed V and J ends, which lost 3 bases and 4 bases, there was a span of 11 bases. The CDR3 sequence is 14 residues long. Here the CDR3 reads CASSDDTVSDTQYF. CDR3 sequence (DNA): TGTGCCAGCAGTGATGATACGGTCTCAGATACGCAGTATTTT.

J is TRBJ2-3 and V is TRBV11-2; 9 nucleotides line up with TRBD1. V gave up 5 bases and J gave up 11 bases; unmatched junction bases: 8. CDR3 size: 13 residues. Per germline, CDR1 SGHAT and CDR2 FQNNGV. The CDR3 protein is CASSVGTGRRQYF. In DNA, the CDR3 is TGTGCCAGCAGCGTAGGGACAGGGAGGAGGCAGTATTTT.

The chain carries TRBV20-1 and TRBJ2-1, with D unresolved. CDR1 DFQATT and CDR2 SNEGSKA come from the germline V gene (reference sequence). Trimming stripped 5 bases from V and 6 bases from J, with 20 bases between. There are 15 residues in the CDR3. As DNA, the CDR3 is TGCAGTGCTGTTTCTCCGACCGCCCCGGGCAATGAGCAGTTCTTC. This translates into CSAVSPTAPGNEQFF.

This rearrangement joins TRBV14 to TRBJ1-2; no reliable D call. The V end lost 1 base, the J end lost 8 bases, and 17 bases lay between the germline ends. Germline V lookup: CDR1 SGHDN, CDR2 FVKESK. The CDR3 consists of 15 residues. This chain's CDR3 is CASSQVSVRIRGYTF. Here the CDR3 DNA reads TGTGCCAGCAGCCAAGTATCAGTGCGGATCCGGGGCTACACCTTC.

V gene TRBV6-5 combines with J gene TRBJ2-1, with TRBD1 matching 10 bases. Germline V lookup: CDR1 MNHEY, CDR2 SVGAGI. Trimming cost V 7 bases and J 6 bases; bases outside gene matches: 6. This CDR3 is built from 14 residues. This CDR3 is CASTRTGGSNEQFF. DNA for the CDR3: TGTGCCAGCACCCGGACAGGGGGGTCCAATGAGCAGTTCTTC.

This clonotype was detected only once. This chain links TRBV20-1 with TRBJ1-1; D may be TRBD1 (5 bases). This CDR3 is built from 14 residues. CDR1 and CDR2 (germline): DFQATT, SNEGSKA (reference sequence). The V end was cut by 0 bases, the J end by 5 bases, with 13 bases between. The CDR3 DNA follows: TGCAGTGCTAGAGAGTACAAGGGGAGGACTGAAGCTTTCTTT. Protein sequence: CSAREYKGRTEAFF.

This clonotype turned up a few times. The chain carries TRBV6-5 and TRBJ1-6, with D possibly TRBD1 on 5 matching bases. In germline, CDR1 is MNHEY, CDR2 SVGAGI. Trimming left V 2 bases short and J 7 bases short, with 15 bases between. The CDR3 sequence is 16 residues long. The CDR3 DNA reads TGTGCCAGCAGTTACGGGACTTTTAAGGAGAATTCACCCCTCCACTTT. This encodes CASSYGTFKENSPLHF.

The genes are TRBV10-2 and TRBJ2-3; 8 nucleotides line up with TRBD1. Germline CDR1 is WSHSY and CDR2 is SAAADI. This CDR3 spans 19 amino acids. In DNA, the CDR3 is TGCACCACTTCACCCTTAGGGGCCAGGGGGCCCGACTACACAGATACGCAGTATTTT. Its translation: CTTSPLGARGPDYTDTQYF.

This clonotype was detected a few times. This rearrangement joins TRBV6-6 to TRBJ2-7; D unclear. CDR3 length: 13 amino acids. V lost 2 bases, J lost 2 bases, and 7 bases lay in between. Germline CDR1 is MNHNY and CDR2 is SVGAGI (reference sequence). CDR3 loop: CASSYGHAYEQYF. The CDR3 DNA follows: TGTGCCAGCAGTTACGGGCACGCCTACGAGCAGTACTTC.

V is TRBV27 and J is TRBJ2-1; D remains ambiguous. Germline V CDR1 and CDR2: MNHEY, SMNVEV (reference sequence). The CDR3 runs 14 residues. V lost 6 bases, J lost 3 bases, and 12 bases lay in between. CDR3 sequence reads: CASSPGWGYNEQFF. Written as DNA, the CDR3 is TGTGCCAGCAGCCCGGGTTGGGGCTACAATGAGCAGTTCTTC.

The chain joins TRBV6-5 to TRBJ1-1; 7 nucleotides line up with TRBD1. The CDR3 covers 14 residues. CDR1 is MNHEY and CDR2 is SVGAGI in the germline V gene. V was clipped by 0 bases and J by 6 bases; unmatched bases: 4. The CDR3 sequence is CASSYSTGLAEAFF. In nucleotides, the CDR3 is TGTGCCAGCAGTTACTCGACAGGGCTTGCTGAAGCTTTCTTT.